The 16 T cell receptor beta chains below come from one sample, sequenced in a study of naive and memory T cell subsets (dated by TCRdb to about 2017). To prepare the library, UMI-ligation and nested PCR was applied. Instrument on record: Illumina MiSeq. The beta constant-region primer was an equimolar mix of two oligonucleotides covering both TRBC1 and TRBC2. The public reads were reprocessed in TCRdb via fastp at Q25 and MiXCR, keeping in-frame beta chains. Identical CDR3 proteins give one entry, which carries the most common genes and DNA. The sample contains tens of thousands of distinct CDR3 sequences, around 13% of them found a single time. In total, the top ten clones hold roughly 0.84% of the sample. Sequenced input: central memory CD4+ T cells from blood. What the cell subset or site label conveys for this sample: central memory, CD45RA- CD27+. Receptor source: a human donor in good health.

This clonotype was seen a handful of times. J is TRBJ2-1 and V is TRBV7-2; the D gene is possibly TRBD1 (5 bases). Trimming cost V 5 bases and J 2 bases, with 19 bases left between them. Germline V gene lookup returns CDR1 SGHTA and CDR2 FQGNSA. This CDR3 is 17 amino acids long. DNA of the CDR3: TGTGCCAGCAGCCCCCAAGGGGCCGCCCCCCCCTACAATGAGCAGTTCTTC. Translated: CASSPQGAAPPYNEQFF. The variable domain in full, completed from reference TRBV7-2 and TRBJ2-1, reads GAGVSQSPSNKVTEKGKDVELRCDPISGHTALYWYRQSLGQGLEFLIYFQGNSAPDKSGLPSDRFSAERTGGSVSTLTIQRTQQEDSAVYLCASSPQGAAPPYNEQFFGPGTRLTVL.

This clonotype was counted a few times. The J gene is TRBJ2-6, the V gene TRBV2, with TRBD1 matching 8 bases. Trimming took 4 bases from V and 6 from J; bases not matched to a gene: 14. In germline, CDR1 is SNHLY, CDR2 FYNNEI. The CDR3 spans 18 residues. The CDR3 DNA sequence: TGTGCCAGCAGTGGATCACGGACAGGGCCCCTTGTGGCCAACGTCCTGACTTTC. It encodes CASSGSRTGPLVANVLTF.

This clonotype is judged medium-sized. The chain links TRBV6-6 to TRBJ2-5, with D perhaps assigned TRBD1 or TRBD2 (6 bases each). The V gene lost 7 bases and the J gene lost 4 bases, with 13 bases spanning the gap. Per the germline V gene, CDR1 is MNHNY and CDR2 is SVGAGI (reference sequence). This CDR3 is built from 13 residues. The CDR3 sequence is CASKIGGPETQYF. The CDR3, as DNA: TGTGCCAGCAAGATAGGGGGGCCAGAGACCCAGTACTTC.

This clonotype was observed a handful of times. The gene calls are TRBV4-1 and TRBJ2-3; D might be TRBD2 (5 bases). CDR3 size: 15 residues. Germline V CDR1 and CDR2: MGHRA, YSYEKL. The V end was cut by 0 bases, the J end by 8 bases, with 15 bases between. CDR3 nucleotide sequence: TGCGCCAGCAGCCAAGATCCGGGGTGGGATGGTACGCAGTATTTT. This translates into CASSQDPGWDGTQYF.

J is TRBJ1-5 and V is TRBV28, with TRBD1 as a possible D gene (5 bases). The CDR3 extends over 15 amino acids. The germline V gene has CDR1 MDHEN and CDR2 SYDVKM. V lost 6 bases, J lost 4 bases, and 16 bases lay in between. The CDR3 is CASSLRQGVNQPQHF. As DNA, the CDR3 is TGTGCCAGCAGCCTGAGGCAGGGAGTAAATCAGCCCCAGCATTTT.

The chain recombines TRBV10-3 with TRBJ2-7; D may match TRBD1 or TRBD2 (5 bases each). V lost 3 bases and J lost 3, with 15 bases in between. Germline values: CDR1 ENHRY, CDR2 SYGVKD. The CDR3 has 15 residues. Written as DNA, the CDR3 is TGTGCCATCAGTGATAGCAGAGGGGATTTCTACGAGCAGTACTTC. It is translated as CAISDSRGDFYEQYF.

This clonotype was counted many times. This chain connects TRBV5-4 to TRBJ1-1; no clear D. Per germline, CDR1 SGHNT and CDR2 YYREEE (reference sequence). The CDR3 extends over 12 amino acids. V lost 3 bases and J 2 bases, leaving 5 bases between the germline ends. The DNA for the CDR3 is TGTGCCAGCAGCTCTCCAAACACTGAAGCTTTCTTT. It encodes CASSSPNTEAFF.

This clonotype was counted only a few times. The rearrangement joins TRBV11-3 to TRBJ2-5, with TRBD2 matching over 15 bases. The CDR3 has 17 residues. V was pared by 5 bases and J by 5 bases, with 9 bases of the junction left unmatched. CDR1 is SGHNT, CDR2 YENEEA, per germline. CDR3 residues: CASSTGRTSGRGETQYF. The CDR3, as DNA: TGTGCCAGCAGCACCGGTCGGACTAGCGGGAGGGGTGAGACCCAGTACTTC.

A few counts support this clonotype. The chain is built from TRBV20-1 and TRBJ1-5, with 7 bases lining up with TRBD1. Germline V lookup: CDR1 DFQATT, CDR2 SNEGSKA (reference sequence). V shed 0 bases, J shed 5 bases, and the junction held 1 base outside the gene matches. The length of the CDR3 is 13 residues. CDR3 sequence reads: CSARETGDQPQHF. In DNA, the CDR3 is TGCAGTGCTAGAGAAACAGGGGATCAGCCCCAGCATTTT.

This rearrangement joins TRBV18 to TRBJ2-2; TRBD2 agrees at 11 bases. The V gene's germline CDR1 is KGHSH and CDR2 LQKENI. V lost 2 bases and J lost 4; bases outside the gene matches: 6. The CDR3 loop spans 17 amino acids. In DNA form, the CDR3 reads TGTGCCAGCTCACCAATCACTAGCGGGAGAGGCACCGGGGAGCTGTTTTTT. It translates to CASSPITSGRGTGELFF.

This clonotype was seen at least ten times. The V gene is TRBV29-1, the J gene TRBJ2-1; D unclear. Looked up from germline, CDR1 is SQVTM and CDR2 is ANQGSEA. The CDR3 spans 15 residues. The V end lost 2 bases, the J end lost 4 bases, and 15 bases lay between the germline ends. Here the CDR3 DNA reads TGCAGCGTTGAAAGCGCGGTCCCTCCTTACAATGAGCAGTTCTTC. It is translated as CSVESAVPPYNEQFF.

This clonotype occurred a few times. The chain carries TRBV6-2 or TRBV6-3 and TRBJ2-3, with a weak D call TRBD2 (5 bases). The V gene lost 0 bases and the J gene lost 6 bases, with 16 bases spanning the gap. This CDR3 spans 16 amino acids. Germline V gene data show CDR1 as MNHEY and CDR2 as SVGEGT. The CDR3 protein is CASSYSGLTGSDTQYF. The CDR3 DNA is TGTGCCAGCAGTTACTCCGGACTGACGGGTTCGGATACGCAGTATTTT.

CDR3 protein: CASSPIGFGPYEQYF. The CDR3 DNA reads TGTGCCAGCAGCCCCATCGGGTTTGGGCCCTACGAGCAGTACTTC. The chain links TRBV7-2 to TRBJ2-7; D remains unclear. Germline CDR1 SGHTA, CDR2 FQGNSA. The CDR3 extends over 15 amino acids. The V end was cut by 5 bases, the J end by 2 bases, with 16 bases between.

This clonotype has at least ten counts. This chain joins TRBV30 and TRBJ1-4; unclear D gene. The CDR3 sequence is 15 residues long. The germline gives CDR1 GTSNPN, CDR2 SVGIG (reference sequence). V lost 1 base to trimming and J lost 5 bases, with 14 bases between them. The CDR3 loop reads CAWSGLGANNEKLFF. In nucleotides, the CDR3 is TGTGCCTGGAGTGGGTTGGGAGCAAACAATGAAAAACTGTTTTTT.

The sample holds many counts of this clonotype. The chain has TRBV11-2 and TRBJ2-1; the match to TRBD2 covers 7 bases. V dropped 4 bases and J dropped 6; count of bases not matched to a gene: 6. Germline CDR1 and CDR2: SGHAT and FQNNGV. The CDR3 totals 14 residues. In DNA form, the CDR3 reads TGTGCCAGCAGCTACATAGCGGGTCCCAATGAGCAGTTCTTC. Amino acids: CASSYIAGPNEQFF.

This chain joins TRBV5-1 and TRBJ2-1; 8 nucleotides align to TRBD2. V trimming: 4 bases; J trimming: 2 bases; junction bases outside the gene matches: 8. The CDR3 has 16 residues. Germline V gene lookup returns CDR1 SGHRS and CDR2 YFSETQ. In nucleotides, the CDR3 is TGCGCCAGCAGCGCGACCGGGACTAGTACCTACAATGAGCAGTTCTTC. This gives the protein CASSATGTSTYNEQFF.